The present T cell receptor (beta chain) was sequenced within a study of T cell repertoires in cytomegalovirus infection. Study-wide results and limits: Dominating the ex vivo response were TCR beta clonotypes that were CMV-specific and HLA-C-restricted.

This clonotype was counted ten times or more. Its target is unknown. TCRdb analysed the reads with MiXCR anew, one entry per CDR3 protein. The table records about 310,000 distinct CDR3 sequences, just under 25% of them present only once. V was cut by 6 bases and J by 6 bases, with 17 bases left in between. CDR1 is MDHEN, CDR2 SYDVKM, per germline. This CDR3 contains 14 residues. This sequence joins TRBV28 and TRBJ1-2, with D unresolved. The origin of this receptor is a human donor in good health (CMV status not recorded). Some clones in this sample may be carry-over from other donors' samples. Here the sequenced sample was cultured PBMCs, taken from culture after CMV antigen stimulation. This chain's CDR3 is CASSRSTGRDGYTF. CDR3 bases: TGTGCCAGCAGCCGTAGCACGGGAAGGGATGGCTACACCTTC.